This T cell receptor (beta chain) was obtained from a study of beta chain features in type 1 diabetes. Overall study: Summed over all samples, the examined sorted cells came to 90 million to 120 million. Study conclusions and caveats: Type 1 diabetes patients showed a moderate but significant shortening of TCRB CDR3s in all four CD4+ subsets.

This clone was counted only a few times. Its antigen is not known. A single heparinised draw of roughly 0.11 L on average was taken per donor. V lost 8 bases and J 2 bases, leaving 5 bases between the germline ends. CDR3 length equals 11 residues. The germline gives CDR1 ENHRY, CDR2 SYGVKD. Since all of the isolated RNA was reverse transcribed, expressed TCRB transcripts were what got sequenced. Method: immunoSEQ multiplex PCR; TCRdb's copy keeps in-frame clones and lacks some. The sample lists about 270,000 clones, 13% to 15% occurring once. Sequenced input: naive CD4+ T cells from blood. The chain carries TRBV10-3 and TRBJ2-3; D gene ambiguous. This receptor was identified in a man aged 25-40 years with type 1 diabetes. Here the CDR3 DNA reads TGTGCCATCGGAGCCACAGATACGCAGTATTTT. Translating gives CAIGATDTQYF.